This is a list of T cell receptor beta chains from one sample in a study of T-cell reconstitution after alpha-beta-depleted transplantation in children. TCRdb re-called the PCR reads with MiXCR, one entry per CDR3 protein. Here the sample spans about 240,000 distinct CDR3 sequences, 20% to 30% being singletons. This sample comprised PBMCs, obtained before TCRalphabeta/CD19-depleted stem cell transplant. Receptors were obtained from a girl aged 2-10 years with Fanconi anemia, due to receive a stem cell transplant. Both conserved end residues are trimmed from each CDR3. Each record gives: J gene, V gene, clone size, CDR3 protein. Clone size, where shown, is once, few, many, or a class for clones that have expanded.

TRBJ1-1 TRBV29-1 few SAAQTGGEWNTEAF
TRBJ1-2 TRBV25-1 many ASSDQGHGYT
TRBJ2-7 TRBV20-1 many SARSGGLYEQY
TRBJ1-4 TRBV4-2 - ASSQQGPSRGTNEKLF
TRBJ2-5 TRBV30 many AWKEGLAGGTETQETQY
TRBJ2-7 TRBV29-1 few SVELVGEQY
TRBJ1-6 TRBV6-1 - ASSRQGSGNSPLH
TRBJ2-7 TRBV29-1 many SVETGGAFSYEQY
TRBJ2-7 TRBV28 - ASKWTEASEQY
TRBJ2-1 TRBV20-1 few SAKWTSVYNEQF